Reported below is one TCR beta chain. The antigen this receptor binds is unknown. Qualities for individual bases were not recorded, and no much larger clone is one base off. Based on the germline V gene (reference sequence), the CDR1 and CDR2 sequences are MNHEY and SMNVEV. The junction carries 14 bases between V and J, which are trimmed by 5 bases and 4 bases respectively. The CDR3, cysteine through phenylalanine, is 14 amino acids long. This entry keeps only the CDR3 DNA: 42 bases, framed from base 1. Library construction relied on the immunoSEQ multiplex PCR assay. Deep sequencing of rearranged TCR beta loci, alongside multiparametric flow cytometry, was used to profile T cell repertoires. Here the immuneACCESS table is served through TCRdb, limited to in-frame sequences with V and J called. Missing clones are a known gap in these copies; in checked studies unresolved V genes cover under half, and the rest lacks a known reason. The sample contains tens of thousands of clones, roughly 85% of them found a single time. 2% to 2.5% of the sample is held by the ten biggest clonotypes.

The data originate from a study of lymphopenia after photon versus proton radiotherapy (dated by TCRdb to the late 2010s). In terms of the full investigation: In patients with gastrointestinal tumors who developed high-grade lymphopenia, the study compared the immunological effects of photon radiation therapy with those of proton radiation therapy. A cohort of 20 patients with gastrointestinal tumors who received either photon or proton therapy and subsequently developed lymphopenia was included. The study was designed to characterize how the impact on the immune system differs between the two radiation modalities.

The study at large found these results: After the lymphocyte count nadir, photon-treated repertoires showed oligoclonal expansion, especially of CD8+ Temra cells, which drove the drop in diversity. The survival association was examined only in patients who died, and the authors described better survival with proton therapy as a possibility, not as a demonstrated result. Proton-treated patients stayed relatively stable during treatment, while photon-treated patients lost naive T cells and TCR diversity and gained effector/memory populations. Across the cohort, an inverse correlation was found between a larger post-nadir drop in TCR diversity and overall survival time among patients who died.

The chain uses TRBV27 and TRBJ1-2, with the D gene not confidently named. The clonotype originates from a man between 35 and 55 years old with gastric cancer. The sequences come from peripheral blood, collected from a patient treated with photon-based radiotherapy. The DNA is as follows: TGTGCCAGCAGTCCCGTCAGTCCTAGCTATGGCTACACCTTC. It specifies CASSPVSPSYGYTF.